This TCR beta chain is drawn from a study of cytomegalovirus exposure and HLA in healthy donors. Clones were read by immunoSEQ multiplex PCR, and TCRdb kept only the in-frame ones, dropping some. Counted here are under 150,000 clones, approximately 86% occurring once; the ten biggest clones make up roughly 10%. This CDR3 region has 15 residues. The V gene's germline CDR1 is KGHSH and CDR2 LQKENI. With 8 bases removed from V and 0 bases from J, the gap between germline ends came to 14 bases. The TCR was taken from a man aged 18 to 29 in good health and CMV-seropositive. The rearrangement uses TRBV18 and TRBJ1-5; D is undetermined. Source material: PBMCs. The CDR3 nucleotides read TGTGCCAGCCCCCCGGCGGGTTATAGCAATCAGCCCCAGCATTTT. Its protein is CASPPAGYSNQPQHF.